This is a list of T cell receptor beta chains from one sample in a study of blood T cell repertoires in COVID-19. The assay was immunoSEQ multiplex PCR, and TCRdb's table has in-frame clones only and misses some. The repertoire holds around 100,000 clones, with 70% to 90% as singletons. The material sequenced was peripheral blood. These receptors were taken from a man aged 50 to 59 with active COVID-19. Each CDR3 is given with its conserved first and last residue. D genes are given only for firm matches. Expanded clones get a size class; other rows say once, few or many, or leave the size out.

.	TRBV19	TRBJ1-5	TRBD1	TGTGCCAGTAGCACGGGACAGGGGAGGGGACAGCCCCAGCATTTT	CASSTGQGRGQPQHF
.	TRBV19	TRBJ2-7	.	TGTGCCAGTAGTCCCACGACGGGATCCTACGAGCAGTACTTC	CASSPTTGSYEQYF
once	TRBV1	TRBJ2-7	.	TGCACCAGCAGCCAACCGGGACTAGCGGGGGGGTACGAGCAGTACTTC	CTSSQPGLAGGYEQYF
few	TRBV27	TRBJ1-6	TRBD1	TGTGCCAGCAGTTTTTCCCCAACCGGAGGGGGCGCGGGTTCACCCCTCCACTTT	CASSFSPTGGGAGSPLHF
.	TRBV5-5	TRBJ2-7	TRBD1	TGTGCCAGCACCTGGGGACAGGGGCTCCACGAGCAGTACTTC	CASTWGQGLHEQYF
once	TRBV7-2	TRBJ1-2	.	TGTGCCAGCAGCTTACGGGGGGGTGGAGGCGGCTACACCTTC	CASSLRGGGGGYTF
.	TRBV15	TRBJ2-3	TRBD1	TGTGCCACCAGCAGACTAGGACAGGGGAGTCCAGATACGCAGTATTTT	CATSRLGQGSPDTQYF
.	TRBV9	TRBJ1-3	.	TGTGCCAGCAGCGTAGGTAGCTCTGGAAACACCATATATTTT	CASSVGSSGNTIYF
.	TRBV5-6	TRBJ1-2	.	TGTGCCAGCAGCTTGTTGGGGGGGAGAAGCTACACCTTC	CASSLLGGRSYTF
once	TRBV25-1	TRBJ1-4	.	TGTGCCAGCAGTGAATGGGGTCAGGGGCGGGAAAAACTGTTTTTT	CASSEWGQGREKLFF
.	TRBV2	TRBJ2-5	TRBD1	TGTGCCAGCAGAGAAGGGGGCATGGAGACCCAGTACTTC	CASREGGMETQYF
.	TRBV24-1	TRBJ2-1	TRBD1	TGTGCCACCAGTGAATACAAGACAGGGGGCCCTGGGAAGTTCTTC	CATSEYKTGGPGKFF
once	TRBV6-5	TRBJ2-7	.	TGTGCCAGCAGTCGCCCCGACAGCTACGAGCAGTACTTC	CASSRPDSYEQYF
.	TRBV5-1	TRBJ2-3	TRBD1	TGCGCCAGCAGCTTAAGGGGACAGGGGGCAGATACGCAGTATTTT	CASSLRGQGADTQYF
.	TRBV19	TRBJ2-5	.	TGTGCCAGTACCACAGGGATAGAGGAGACCCAGTACTTC	CASTTGIEETQYF
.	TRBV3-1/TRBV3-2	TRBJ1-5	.	TGTGCCAGCAGCGCGGAGCCGGCGGGCAATCAGCCCCAGCATTTT	CASSAEPAGNQPQHF
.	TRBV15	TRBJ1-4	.	TGTGCCACCAGCCCGAGGAAAACTAATGAAAAACTGTTTTTT	CATSPRKTNEKLFF
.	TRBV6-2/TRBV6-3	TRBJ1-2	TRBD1	TGTGCCAGCAGCTTTACCAGGGGGCCGGGTGGCTACACCTTC	CASSFTRGPGGYTF
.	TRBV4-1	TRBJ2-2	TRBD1	TGCGCCAGCAGCCAGGCGGGACAGGACACCGGGGAGCTGTTTTTT	CASSQAGQDTGELFF
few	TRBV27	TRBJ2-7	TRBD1	TGTGCCAGCCATCACCACAGGGACAGTACCGAGCAGTACTTC	CASHHHRDSTEQYF
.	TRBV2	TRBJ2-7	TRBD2	TGTGCCAGCAGTGCCATAGCGGGGCCCTACGAGCAGTACTTC	CASSAIAGPYEQYF
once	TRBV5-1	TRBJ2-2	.	TGCGCCAGCAGCAGGGGTACGGACAACACCGGGGAGCTGTTTTTT	CASSRGTDNTGELFF
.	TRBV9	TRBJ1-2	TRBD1	TGTGCCAGCAGCGTAGCCCCGGGACAGTCCTATGGCTACACCTTC	CASSVAPGQSYGYTF
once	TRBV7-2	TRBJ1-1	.	TGTGCCAGCAGTTTATCAAAGAACACTGAAGCTTTCTTT	CASSLSKNTEAFF
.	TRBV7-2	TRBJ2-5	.	TGTGCCAGCACCGCGACTAGGACCGGGACCCAGTACTTC	CASTATRTGTQYF
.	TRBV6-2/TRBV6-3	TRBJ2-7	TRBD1	TGTGCCAGCAGCCTAGACAGGGGGCGCTCCTACGAGCAGTACTTC	CASSLDRGRSYEQYF
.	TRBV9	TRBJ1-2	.	TGTGCCAGCAGCGTATACGGGTCGTGGGGCTACACCTTC	CASSVYGSWGYTF
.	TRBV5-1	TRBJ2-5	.	TGCGCCAGCAGCTTGAGACAGGTGCAGGAGACCCAGTACTTC	CASSLRQVQETQYF
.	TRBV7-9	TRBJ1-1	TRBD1	TGTGCCAGCAGCACACACCGGGACAGGGGGCAAAGGGGTCCTGAAGCTTTCTTT	CASSTHRDRGQRGPEAFF
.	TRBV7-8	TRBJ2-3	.	TGTGCCAGCAGCTTAGAGGGCGGGGCAGATACGCAGTATTTT	CASSLEGGADTQYF
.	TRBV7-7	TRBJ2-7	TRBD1	TGTGCCAGCAGCCCCGACAGGGGCGGCGAGCAGTACTTC	CASSPDRGGEQYF
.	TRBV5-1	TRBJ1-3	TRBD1	TGCGCCAGCAGCATAGGTACAGGGGGTGGAAACACCATATATTTT	CASSIGTGGGNTIYF
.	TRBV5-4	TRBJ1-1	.	TGTGCCAGCAGCTTGAGCGGGTCCCTAGGGAACACTGAAGCTTTCTTT	CASSLSGSLGNTEAFF
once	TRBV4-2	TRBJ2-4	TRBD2	TGTGCCAGCAACCCAGGCGACGGGGGGGCCTTTGCAGTTCAGTACTTC	CASNPGDGGAFAVQYF
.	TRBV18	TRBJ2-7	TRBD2	TGTGCCAGCTCGGATCTAGCGGGGGGAGCCTACGAGCAGTACTTC	CASSDLAGGAYEQYF
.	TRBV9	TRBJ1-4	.	TGTGCCAGCAGCTCCCCGGGAGCACGAAAACTGTTTTTT	CASSSPGARKLFF
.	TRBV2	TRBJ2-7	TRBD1	TGTGCCAGCAGGGAGACAGGGGGCGTAAATAACTTC	CASRETGGVNNF
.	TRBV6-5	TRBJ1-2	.	TGTGCCAGCAGCTATACCAAGACTTTAGCCTATGGCTACACCTTC	CASSYTKTLAYGYTF
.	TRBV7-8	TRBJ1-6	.	TGTGCCAGCAGCTTAGACCAGGTGTATAATTCACCCCTCCACTTT	CASSLDQVYNSPLHF
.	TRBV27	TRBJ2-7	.	TGTGCCAGCAGTTCGCGACAGGTAGTCCACGAGCAGTACTTC	CASSSRQVVHEQYF
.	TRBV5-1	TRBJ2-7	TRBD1	TGCGCCAGCAGCGGACAGGGATACGAGCAGTACTTC	CASSGQGYEQYF
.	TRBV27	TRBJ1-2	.	TGTGCCAGCTCCTACAGGGAGGGCCATGGCTACACCTTC	CASSYREGHGYTF
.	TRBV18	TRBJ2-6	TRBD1	TGTGCCAGCTCACCACAAGGACAGGGAGCTGGGGCCAACGTCCTGACTTTC	CASSPQGQGAGANVLTF
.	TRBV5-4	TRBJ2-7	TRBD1	TGTGCCAGCAGCTCTTCCCGGGACAGGGGACACGAGCAGTACTTC	CASSSSRDRGHEQYF
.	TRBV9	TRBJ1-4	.	TGTGCCAGCAGCGTAGGCCGGGTTATTACTAATGAAAAACTGTTTTTT	CASSVGRVITNEKLFF
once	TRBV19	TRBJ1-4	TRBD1	TGTGCCAGTAGTACGAGACAGGGGACGATTGAAAAACTGTTTTTT	CASSTRQGTIEKLFF
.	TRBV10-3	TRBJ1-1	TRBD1	TGTGCCATCAGACCTGGACAGGGCGATGAAGCTTTCTTT	CAIRPGQGDEAFF
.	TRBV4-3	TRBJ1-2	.	TGCGCCAGCAGCCAGGCCACAGTCGACCTGCCCTATGGCTACACCTTC	CASSQATVDLPYGYTF
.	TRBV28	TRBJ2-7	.	TGTGCCAGCAAGGCGGGCCGTCTGAACGAGCAGTACTTC	CASKAGRLNEQYF
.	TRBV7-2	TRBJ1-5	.	TGTGCCAGCAGCTTACGAGCGGATCAGCCCCAGCATTTT	CASSLRADQPQHF
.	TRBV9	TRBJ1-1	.	TGTGCCAGCAGCCTCACCCCGGACCTTAGGGGCACTGAAGCTTTCTTT	CASSLTPDLRGTEAFF
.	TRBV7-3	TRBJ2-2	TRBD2	TGTGCCAGCAGCTTAACGAGGGAGGGGCGTGGGCTGTTTTTT	CASSLTREGRGLFF
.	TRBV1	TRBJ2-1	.	TGCACCAGCAGCCAAGGCGGGGGGGCTCCCAATGAGCAGTTCTTC	CTSSQGGGAPNEQFF
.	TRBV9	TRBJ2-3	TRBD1	TGTGCCAGCAGCGTAACCACCGGGACAGGCACAGATACGCAGTATTTT	CASSVTTGTGTDTQYF
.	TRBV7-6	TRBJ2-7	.	TGTGCCAGCAGCTTAGATCCCCGACTGAACGAGCAGTACTTC	CASSLDPRLNEQYF
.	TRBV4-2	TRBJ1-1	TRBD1	TGTGCCAGCAGCCACCCCCCGGGACAGGGGAGGACTGAAGCTTTCTTT	CASSHPPGQGRTEAFF
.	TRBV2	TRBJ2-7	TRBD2	TGTGCCACCGCTGATTTAGCGGGGTCCTACGAGCAGTACTTC	CATADLAGSYEQYF
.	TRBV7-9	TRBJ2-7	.	TGTGCCAGCAGCTTAGTCAGGGGCTACGAGCAGTACTTC	CASSLVRGYEQYF
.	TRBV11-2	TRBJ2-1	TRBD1	TGTGCCAGCAGGTCCAGAGGGACAGGGGGGGATGAGCAGTTCTTC	CASRSRGTGGDEQFF
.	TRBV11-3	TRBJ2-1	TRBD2	TGTGCCAGCAGCCATTATAGCGGGGGGGCGGATGAGCAGTTCTTC	CASSHYSGGADEQFF